This T cell receptor (beta chain) emerged from a study of blood T cell repertoires in COVID-19. About the research overall: Spain, Italy and the United States supplied samples that represented acute and convalescent COVID-19. Sample material is recorded as cDNA or gDNA derived from T cells, B-cell-depleted T cells, or PBMCs.

Profiling relied on immunoSEQ multiplex PCR, and the TCRdb table lists in-frame clones only, not all of them. The table shows a few hundred thousand clones, with about four fifths occurring only once. The germline gives CDR1 MNHEY, CDR2 SVGAGI. This CDR3 has 11 amino acids. The V gene lost 8 bases and the J gene lost 4 bases, with 8 bases spanning the gap. The sequenced sample was peripheral blood. The TCR was taken from a human donor with acute or convalescent COVID-19. The donor label of this sample is uncertain. The rearrangement links TRBV6-5 to TRBJ2-5; D gene ambiguous. DNA of the CDR3: TGTGCCAGCCCTAATTTAGAGACCCAGTACTTC. Translating gives CASPNLETQYF.